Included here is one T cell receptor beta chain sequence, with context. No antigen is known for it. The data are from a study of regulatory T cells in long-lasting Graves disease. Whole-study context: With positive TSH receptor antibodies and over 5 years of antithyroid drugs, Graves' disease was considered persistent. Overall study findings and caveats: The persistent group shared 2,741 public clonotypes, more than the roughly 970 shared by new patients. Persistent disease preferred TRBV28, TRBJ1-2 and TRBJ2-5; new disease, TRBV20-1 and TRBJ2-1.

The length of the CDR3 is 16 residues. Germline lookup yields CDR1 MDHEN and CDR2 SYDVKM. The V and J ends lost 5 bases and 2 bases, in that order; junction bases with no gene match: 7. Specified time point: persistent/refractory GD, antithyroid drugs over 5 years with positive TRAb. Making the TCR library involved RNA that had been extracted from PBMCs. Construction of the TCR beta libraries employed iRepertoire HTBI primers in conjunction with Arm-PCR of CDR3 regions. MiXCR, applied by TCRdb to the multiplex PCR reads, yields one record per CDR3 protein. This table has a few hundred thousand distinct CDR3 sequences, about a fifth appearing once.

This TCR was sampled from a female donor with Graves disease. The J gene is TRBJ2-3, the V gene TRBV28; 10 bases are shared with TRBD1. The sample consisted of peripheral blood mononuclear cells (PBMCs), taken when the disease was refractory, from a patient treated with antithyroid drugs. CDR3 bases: TGTGCCAGCAGTCTCCGGGACAGGGGATACACAGATACGCAGTATTTT. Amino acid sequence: CASSLRDRGYTDTQYF. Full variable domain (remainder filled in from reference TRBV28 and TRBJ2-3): DVKVTQSSRYLVKRTGEKVFLECVQDMDHENMFWYRQDPGLGLRLIYFSYDVKMKEKGDIPEGYSVSREKKERFSLILESASTNQTSMYLCASSLRDRGYTDTQYFGPGTRLTVL.